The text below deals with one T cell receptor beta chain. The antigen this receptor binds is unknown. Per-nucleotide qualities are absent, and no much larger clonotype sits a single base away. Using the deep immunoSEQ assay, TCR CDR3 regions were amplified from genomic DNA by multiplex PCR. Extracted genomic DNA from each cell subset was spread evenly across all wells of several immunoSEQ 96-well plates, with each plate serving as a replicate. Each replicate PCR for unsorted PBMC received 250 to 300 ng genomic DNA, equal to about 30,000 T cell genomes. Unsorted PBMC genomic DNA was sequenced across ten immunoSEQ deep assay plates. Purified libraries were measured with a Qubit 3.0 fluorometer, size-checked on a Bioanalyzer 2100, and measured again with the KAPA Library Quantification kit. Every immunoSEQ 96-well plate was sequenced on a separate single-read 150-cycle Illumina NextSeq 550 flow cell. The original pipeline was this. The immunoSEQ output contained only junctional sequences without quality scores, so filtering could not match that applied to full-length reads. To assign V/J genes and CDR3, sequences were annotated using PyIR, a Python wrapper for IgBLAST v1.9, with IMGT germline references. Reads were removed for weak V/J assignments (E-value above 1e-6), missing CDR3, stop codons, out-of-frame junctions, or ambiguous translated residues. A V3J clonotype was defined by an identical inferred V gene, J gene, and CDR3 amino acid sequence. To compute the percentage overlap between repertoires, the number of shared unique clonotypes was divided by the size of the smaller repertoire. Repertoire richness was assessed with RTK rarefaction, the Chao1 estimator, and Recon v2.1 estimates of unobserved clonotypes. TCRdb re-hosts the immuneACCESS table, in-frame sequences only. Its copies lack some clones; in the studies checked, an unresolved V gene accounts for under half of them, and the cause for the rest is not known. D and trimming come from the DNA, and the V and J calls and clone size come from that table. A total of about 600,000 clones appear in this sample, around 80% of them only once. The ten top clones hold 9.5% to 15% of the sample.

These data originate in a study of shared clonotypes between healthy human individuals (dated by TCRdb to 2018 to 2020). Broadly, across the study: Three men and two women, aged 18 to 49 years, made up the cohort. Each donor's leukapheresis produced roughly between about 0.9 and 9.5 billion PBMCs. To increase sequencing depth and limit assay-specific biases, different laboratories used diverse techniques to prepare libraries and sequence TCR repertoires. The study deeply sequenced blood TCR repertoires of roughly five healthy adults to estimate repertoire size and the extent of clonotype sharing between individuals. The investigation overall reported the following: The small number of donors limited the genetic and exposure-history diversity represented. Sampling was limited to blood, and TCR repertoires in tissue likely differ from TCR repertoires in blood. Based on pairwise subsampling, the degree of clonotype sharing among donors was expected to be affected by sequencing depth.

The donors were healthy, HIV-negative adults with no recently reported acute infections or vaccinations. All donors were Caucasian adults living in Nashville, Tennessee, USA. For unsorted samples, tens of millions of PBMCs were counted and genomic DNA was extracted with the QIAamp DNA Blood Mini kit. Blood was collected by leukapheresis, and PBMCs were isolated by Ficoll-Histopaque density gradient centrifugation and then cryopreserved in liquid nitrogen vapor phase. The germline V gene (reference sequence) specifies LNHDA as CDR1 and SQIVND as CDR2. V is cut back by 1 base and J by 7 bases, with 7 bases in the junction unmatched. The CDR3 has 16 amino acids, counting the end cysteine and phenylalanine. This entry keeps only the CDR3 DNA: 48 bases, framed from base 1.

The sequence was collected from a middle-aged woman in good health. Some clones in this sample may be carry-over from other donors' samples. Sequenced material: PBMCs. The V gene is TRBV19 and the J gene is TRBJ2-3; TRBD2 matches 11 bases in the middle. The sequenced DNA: TGTGCCAGTAGTATAGCCCTAGCGGGAGGTCGAAATACGCAGTATTTT. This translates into CASSIALAGGRNTQYF. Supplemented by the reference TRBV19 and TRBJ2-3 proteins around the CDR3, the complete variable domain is DGGITQSPKYLFRKEGQNVTLSCEQNLNHDAMYWYRQDPGQGLRLIYYSQIVNDFQKGDIAEGYSVSREKKESFPLTVTSAQKNPTAFYLCASSIALAGGRNTQYFGPGTRLTVL.